Listed below are T cell receptor beta chains from one sample, sequenced in a study of PD-1 blockade in classical Hodgkin lymphoma. Clones were read by immunoSEQ multiplex PCR, and TCRdb kept only the in-frame ones, dropping some. There are 31,000 or so clones in the sample; around 80% occur only once, and approximately 0.81% lies in the top ten. The source material was CD4+ T cells from blood, sampled before the fourth cycle of nivolumab. The receptor set was obtained from a human donor with classical Hodgkin lymphoma. CDR3s include the opening cysteine and the closing phenylalanine or tryptophan. D genes are given only for firm matches. Rows may omit the clone size; those that give it use once, few, many or a size class.

len: 14
d_gene: -
abundance: -
v_gene: TRBV7-2
j_gene: TRBJ1-4
CDR3aa: CASSLQGIGEKLFF
CDR3nt: TGTGCCAGCAGCTTGCAGGGAATCGGGGAAAAACTGTTTTTT

len: 16
d_gene: -
abundance: -
v_gene: TRBV5-6
j_gene: TRBJ2-1
CDR3aa: CASSYRAGSSYNEQFF
CDR3nt: TGTGCCAGCAGCTACCGAGCGGGTAGCTCCTACAATGAGCAGTTCTTC

len: 10
d_gene: -
abundance: -
v_gene: TRBV10-3
j_gene: TRBJ1-1
CDR3aa: CAIGDTEAFF
CDR3nt: TGTGCGATCGGGGACACTGAAGCTTTCTTT

len: 15
d_gene: -
abundance: -
v_gene: TRBV4-1
j_gene: TRBJ2-7
CDR3aa: CASSEYTGGRDEQYF
CDR3nt: TGCGCCAGCAGCGAGTATACGGGGGGCCGAGACGAGCAGTACTTC

len: 14
d_gene: -
abundance: -
v_gene: TRBV2
j_gene: TRBJ1-5
CDR3aa: CASSEANRNQPQHF
CDR3nt: TGTGCCAGCAGTGAAGCGAATCGGAATCAGCCCCAGCATTTT

len: 13
d_gene: TRBD2
abundance: -
v_gene: TRBV7-7
j_gene: TRBJ2-7
CDR3aa: CASSLGTSGEQYF
CDR3nt: TGTGCCAGCAGCTTAGGGACTAGCGGCGAGCAGTACTTC

len: 15
d_gene: -
abundance: -
v_gene: TRBV18
j_gene: TRBJ2-3
CDR3aa: CASSRRVISTDTQYF
CDR3nt: TGTGCCAGCTCCCGCAGGGTAATTAGCACAGATACGCAGTATTTT

len: 15
d_gene: TRBD1
abundance: -
v_gene: TRBV6-6
j_gene: TRBJ2-7
CDR3aa: CASSPQGAGLHEQYF
CDR3nt: TGTGCCAGCAGTCCACAGGGGGCTGGGTTGCACGAGCAGTACTTC

len: 14
d_gene: TRBD1
abundance: -
v_gene: TRBV5-1
j_gene: TRBJ1-2
CDR3aa: CASSPGQAGYGYTF
CDR3nt: TGCGCCAGCAGCCCGGGACAGGCTGGTTATGGCTACACCTTC

len: 16
d_gene: -
abundance: -
v_gene: TRBV6-4
j_gene: TRBJ1-1
CDR3aa: CASSDFGGPRPVEAFF
CDR3nt: TGTGCCAGCAGTGACTTTGGGGGGCCCCGGCCAGTTGAAGCTTTCTTT

len: 14
d_gene: -
abundance: -
v_gene: TRBV7-2
j_gene: TRBJ1-2
CDR3aa: CASSLEVRVHGYTF
CDR3nt: TGTGCCAGCAGCTTAGAGGTCAGGGTGCATGGCTACACCTTC

len: 20
d_gene: TRBD1
abundance: once
v_gene: TRBV10-3
j_gene: TRBJ2-7
CDR3aa: CAISDLITGTGMIHSYEQYF
CDR3nt: TGTGCCATCAGTGATCTGATAACCGGGACAGGGATGATCCATTCCTACGAGCAGTACTTC

len: 14
d_gene: TRBD2
abundance: -
v_gene: TRBV28
j_gene: TRBJ2-7
CDR3aa: CASSLSGKNYEQYF
CDR3nt: TGTGCCAGCAGTTTGAGCGGGAAGAACTACGAGCAGTACTTC

len: 16
d_gene: TRBD2
abundance: once
v_gene: TRBV7-2
j_gene: TRBJ2-1
CDR3aa: CASSLSGTSGWDEQFF
CDR3nt: TGTGCCAGCAGCTTATCCGGGACTAGCGGGTGGGATGAGCAGTTCTTC

len: 15
d_gene: TRBD1
abundance: -
v_gene: TRBV11-3
j_gene: TRBJ2-3
CDR3aa: CASSPGGTSTDTQYF
CDR3nt: TGTGCCAGCAGCCCAGGGGGCACTAGCACAGATACGCAGTATTTT

len: 16
d_gene: -
abundance: -
v_gene: TRBV7-9
j_gene: TRBJ1-3
CDR3aa: CASSAFKGSSGNTIYF
CDR3nt: TGTGCCAGCAGCGCATTTAAAGGGTCCTCTGGAAACACCATATATTTT

len: 17
d_gene: TRBD1
abundance: -
v_gene: TRBV30
j_gene: TRBJ1-1
CDR3aa: CAWSPGRTGGLNTEAFF
CDR3nt: TGTGCCTGGAGCCCGGGGAGGACAGGGGGCTTGAACACTGAAGCTTTCTTT

len: 15
d_gene: -
abundance: -
v_gene: TRBV4-2
j_gene: TRBJ2-3
CDR3aa: CASSQGGGLGDTQYF
CDR3nt: TGTGCCAGCAGCCAAGGGGGGGGCCTAGGAGATACGCAGTATTTT

len: 13
d_gene: -
abundance: -
v_gene: TRBV15
j_gene: TRBJ2-5
CDR3aa: CATSRGSVETQYF
CDR3nt: TGTGCCACCAGCAGAGGTTCGGTGGAGACCCAGTACTTC

len: 16
d_gene: TRBD1
abundance: -
v_gene: TRBV28
j_gene: TRBJ1-4
CDR3aa: CASSSPTGGGYEKLFF
CDR3nt: TGTGCCAGCAGTTCCCCGACAGGGGGTGGGTATGAAAAACTGTTTTTT

len: 15
d_gene: TRBD1
abundance: -
v_gene: TRBV6-1
j_gene: TRBJ1-1
CDR3aa: CASSERTGGNTEAFF
CDR3nt: TGTGCCAGCAGTGAAAGGACAGGGGGAAACACTGAAGCTTTCTTT

len: 15
d_gene: -
abundance: -
v_gene: TRBV9
j_gene: TRBJ1-1
CDR3aa: CASSVGTTQDTEAFF
CDR3nt: TGTGCCAGCAGCGTAGGGACAACCCAGGACACTGAAGCTTTCTTT

len: 15
d_gene: -
abundance: -
v_gene: TRBV7-9
j_gene: TRBJ2-1
CDR3aa: CASSYGTSSHNEQFF
CDR3nt: TGTGCCAGCAGCTACGGGACTTCCTCCCACAATGAGCAGTTCTTC

len: 15
d_gene: TRBD1
abundance: -
v_gene: TRBV7-2
j_gene: TRBJ2-7
CDR3aa: CASTMMTGGVGEQYF
CDR3nt: TGTGCCAGCACGATGATGACAGGGGGAGTGGGCGAGCAGTACTTC

len: 13
d_gene: -
abundance: -
v_gene: TRBV11-2
j_gene: TRBJ2-7
CDR3aa: CASSSDTPYEQYF
CDR3nt: TGTGCCAGCAGCTCGGACACTCCCTACGAGCAGTACTTC

len: 15
d_gene: -
abundance: once
v_gene: TRBV6-1
j_gene: TRBJ2-2
CDR3aa: CASSEAGRETGELFF
CDR3nt: TGTGCCAGCAGTGAAGCAGGAAGGGAAACCGGGGAGCTGTTTTTT

len: 16
d_gene: TRBD2
abundance: -
v_gene: TRBV5-1
j_gene: TRBJ2-5
CDR3aa: CASSPGRGGSRETQYF
CDR3nt: TGCGCCAGCAGCCCGGGTCGGGGGGGCTCCCGAGAGACCCAGTACTTC

len: 11
d_gene: -
abundance: -
v_gene: TRBV7-6
j_gene: TRBJ2-5
CDR3aa: CASSPPGTQYF
CDR3nt: TGTGCCAGCAGCCCCCCAGGTACCCAGTACTTC

len: 11
d_gene: -
abundance: -
v_gene: TRBV19
j_gene: TRBJ1-4
CDR3aa: CASTSNEKLFF
CDR3nt: TGTGCCAGTACCTCTAATGAAAAACTGTTTTTT

len: 15
d_gene: TRBD1
abundance: -
v_gene: TRBV5-1
j_gene: TRBJ1-5
CDR3aa: CASSPGTDSNQPQHF
CDR3nt: TGCGCCAGCAGCCCGGGGACAGATAGCAATCAGCCCCAGCATTTT

len: 13
d_gene: -
abundance: -
v_gene: TRBV6-5
j_gene: TRBJ1-4
CDR3aa: CASTRRTNEKLFF
CDR3nt: TGTGCCAGCACAAGGCGGACTAATGAAAAACTGTTTTTT

len: 16
d_gene: -
abundance: -
v_gene: TRBV7-6
j_gene: TRBJ2-2
CDR3aa: CASSLSRGANTGELFF
CDR3nt: TGTGCCAGCAGCTTAAGCCGGGGGGCAAACACCGGGGAGCTGTTTTTT

len: 13
d_gene: -
abundance: -
v_gene: TRBV6-6
j_gene: TRBJ1-5
CDR3aa: CASSFRDNQPQHF
CDR3nt: TGTGCCAGCAGTTTCCGGGATAATCAGCCCCAGCATTTT

len: 15
d_gene: TRBD1
abundance: -
v_gene: TRBV18
j_gene: TRBJ2-7
CDR3aa: CASSSTGTGVYEQYF
CDR3nt: TGTGCCAGCTCCTCGACCGGGACAGGGGTCTACGAGCAGTACTTC

len: 14
d_gene: TRBD1
abundance: few
v_gene: TRBV19
j_gene: TRBJ1-5
CDR3aa: CASSIGQGIGPQHF
CDR3nt: TGTGCCAGTAGTATAGGACAGGGGATAGGGCCCCAGCATTTT

len: 16
d_gene: TRBD2
abundance: -
v_gene: TRBV15
j_gene: TRBJ2-7
CDR3aa: CATGHGTGGATYEQYF
CDR3nt: TGTGCCACAGGGCACGGGACGGGAGGTGCTACCTACGAGCAGTACTTC

len: 13
d_gene: -
abundance: -
v_gene: TRBV6-1
j_gene: TRBJ1-1
CDR3aa: CASSGTPNTEAFF
CDR3nt: TGTGCCAGCAGTGGAACACCTAACACTGAAGCTTTCTTT

len: 12
d_gene: -
abundance: few
v_gene: TRBV5-5
j_gene: TRBJ1-2
CDR3aa: CASSRDSPPYTF
CDR3nt: TGTGCCAGCAGCAGAGACAGTCCCCCTTACACCTTC

len: 13
d_gene: -
abundance: once
v_gene: TRBV29-1
j_gene: TRBJ1-4
CDR3aa: CSVVMRENEKLFF
CDR3nt: TGCAGCGTTGTAATGCGGGAGAATGAAAAACTGTTTTTT

len: 16
d_gene: -
abundance: -
v_gene: TRBV18
j_gene: TRBJ2-3
CDR3aa: CASSRIADTPQDTQYF
CDR3nt: TGTGCCAGCTCACGAATAGCGGACACCCCTCAAGATACGCAGTATTTT

len: 15
d_gene: -
abundance: -
v_gene: TRBV11-2
j_gene: TRBJ2-5
CDR3aa: CASSPIAGVGETQYF
CDR3nt: TGTGCCAGCAGCCCCATTGCAGGGGTGGGAGAGACCCAGTACTTC

len: 17
d_gene: -
abundance: -
v_gene: TRBV21-1
j_gene: TRBJ1-5
CDR3aa: CASSKGDGGIYHQPQHF
CDR3nt: TGTGCCAGCAGCAAAGGGGATGGGGGGATATACCATCAGCCCCAGCATTTT

len: 19
d_gene: -
abundance: -
v_gene: TRBV1
j_gene: TRBJ2-5
CDR3aa: CTSSQESRTGSLYQETQYF
CDR3nt: TGCACCAGCAGCCAAGAGTCGAGGACAGGTTCGTTGTACCAAGAGACCCAGTACTTC

len: 14
d_gene: -
abundance: -
v_gene: TRBV5-1
j_gene: TRBJ2-5
CDR3aa: CASREVRLPETQYF
CDR3nt: TGCGCCAGCAGAGAAGTGAGGCTCCCAGAGACCCAGTACTTC

len: 14
d_gene: -
abundance: -
v_gene: TRBV7-9
j_gene: TRBJ2-1
CDR3aa: CASSIRQQGLEQFF
CDR3nt: TGTGCCAGCAGCATTCGTCAACAGGGTCTTGAGCAGTTCTTC